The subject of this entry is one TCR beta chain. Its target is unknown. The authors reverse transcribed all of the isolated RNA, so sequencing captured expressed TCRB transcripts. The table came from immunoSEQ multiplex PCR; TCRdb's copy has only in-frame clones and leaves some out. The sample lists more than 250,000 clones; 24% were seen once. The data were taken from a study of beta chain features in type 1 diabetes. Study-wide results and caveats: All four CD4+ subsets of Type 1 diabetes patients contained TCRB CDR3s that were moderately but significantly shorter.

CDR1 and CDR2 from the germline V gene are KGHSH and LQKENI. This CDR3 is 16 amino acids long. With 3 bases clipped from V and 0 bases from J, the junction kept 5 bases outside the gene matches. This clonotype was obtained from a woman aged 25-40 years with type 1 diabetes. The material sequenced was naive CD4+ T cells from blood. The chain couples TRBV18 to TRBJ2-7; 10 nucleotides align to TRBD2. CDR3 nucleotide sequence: TGTGCCAGCTCACCCACTAGCGGGGCCCTCTCCTACGAGCAGTACTTC. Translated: CASSPTSGALSYEQYF.